This TCR beta chain is from a study of blood T cell repertoires in COVID-19 (TCRdb year 2020). Study-level background: Samples from collaborators originated in the United States, Italy and Spain and spanned both the acute and convalescent phases of COVID-19. Samples came from the ongoing ImmuneRACE study (first 160 participants) plus 1,254 subjects from 6 global collaborators. HLA class I and class II types, where available, came from metadata supplied by the sample provider rather than from assay-based typing. Subjects who had been exposed to COVID-19, were actively infected with it, or had recovered from it provided the deeply sampled blood TCRbeta repertoires that made up the dataset. Nearly every sample came with metadata listing a de-identified subject ID, COVID-19 status, age in years and sex. The prospective study material was composed of cDNA or gDNA derived from T cells, B-cell-depleted T cells, or PBMCs. The repertoires were made available in a free public database intended to serve as a resource for research on the immune response to SARS-CoV-2. General findings and caveats noted by the study authors: The amount of clinical and demographic metadata varied by source and participant and was provided uncurated.

Collaborating institutions collected whole blood in K2EDTA tubes following their own protocols. For TCRbeta analysis, collaborator samples were shipped as frozen whole blood, as isolated PBMCs, or as DNA extracted from either sample type. Reading the germline V gene gives CDR1 SGHRS and CDR2 YFSETQ. V and J are truncated by 4 bases and 4 bases respectively, leaving an intervening sequence of 14 bases. The CDR3 measures 14 amino acids from cysteine to phenylalanine. Only the CDR3 portion is preserved as DNA: 42 bases, with reading frame beginning at the first base. Note on this clone: There is no known antigen for this receptor. It has no much larger one-base neighbor in the sample; base qualities were not kept.

TCRbeta CDR3 regions were amplified from genomic DNA using the immunoSEQ Assay, a bias-controlled multiplex PCR. Turning to the authors' computational methods: The number of nucleated cells in each sample was estimated from the amplification of reference gene primers within the assay. To quantify the absolute abundance of each unique TCRbeta CDR3 rearrangement, sequence reads were collapsed and filtered. For each sample, productive Simpson clonality was calculated as the square root of Simpson's diversity index across productive rearrangements. This is the immuneACCESS table as TCRdb keeps it, with only in-frame sequences that have V and J called. A part of the clones is gone; compared with another copy, unresolved V genes explain less than half, and the rest is unexplained. The V and J calls and clone size are taken from that table; D and trimming were inferred from the DNA. The sample yields some 220,000 clones; 83% were counted once. The top ten hold around 5.9% of the sample.

The rearranged segments are TRBV5-1 and TRBJ1-1; the D gene is unclear. The sequence was collected from a human donor in a cohort sampled during active COVID-19. Input material: peripheral blood. The nucleotides read TGCGCCAGCAGCAAGCCCGCGGTGGGCACTGAAGCTTTCTTT. Its translation reads: CASSKPAVGTEAFF.